Listed below are T cell receptor beta chains from one sample, sequenced in a study of long-term antiretroviral therapy in people with HIV. The repertoire was sequenced with immunoSEQ multiplex PCR; TCRdb's copy has only in-frame clones and lacks some. Among around 29,000 clones, approximately 93% were seen once, and the ten largest hold 6% to 7%. The sample in question was unsorted PBMCs, obtained roughly 6.5 years after starting antiretroviral therapy. The receptors shown here come from a woman aged 35 to 49 with HIV. Each CDR3 is given with its conserved first and last residue. D genes are given only for firm matches. A clone size is listed for some rows: how often the clone was seen (once, few, many), or a class if it is expanded.

J,D,size,V,CDR3,DNA
TRBJ1-4,.,.,TRBV7-9,CASSLVLRANEKLFF,TGTGCCAGCAGCTTAGTTCTCAGGGCTAATGAAAAACTGTTTTTT
TRBJ2-7,TRBD2,.,TRBV5-4,CASRPGLAGGQAYEQYF,TGTGCCAGCAGACCGGGACTAGCGGGGGGCCAGGCCTACGAGCAGTACTTC
TRBJ1-2,.,.,TRBV6-5,CASRETGTNYGYTF,TGTGCCAGCAGAGAGACAGGAACCAACTATGGCTACACCTTC
TRBJ2-2,.,.,TRBV27,CASSYKGAGVNTGELFF,TGTGCCAGCAGTTACAAGGGGGCGGGAGTTAACACCGGGGAGCTGTTTTTT
TRBJ2-1,.,.,TRBV5-8,CASSLNLAGVTSYNEQFF,TGTGCCAGCAGCTTGAATTTGGCAGGTGTAACTTCCTACAATGAGCAGTTCTTC
TRBJ2-3,.,.,TRBV7-3,CASSSRDFRDTQYF,TGTGCCAGCAGCTCCCGGGACTTCCGCGATACGCAGTATTTT
TRBJ1-2,TRBD1,few,TRBV25-1,CASSVTGNYGYTF,TGTGCCAGCAGTGTGACAGGGAACTATGGCTACACCTTC
TRBJ2-7,TRBD1,once,TRBV19,CATSDRARNEQYF,TGTGCCACCTCGGACAGGGCTCGGAACGAGCAGTACTTC
TRBJ1-4,.,.,TRBV9,CASSLRPENEKLFF,TGTGCCAGCAGCCTCAGACCAGAGAATGAAAAACTGTTTTTT
TRBJ2-5,.,.,TRBV5-1,CASSTTPGPTRETQYF,TGCGCCAGCAGCACAACACCGGGTCCGACGAGAGAGACCCAGTACTTC
TRBJ1-3,.,.,TRBV6-5,CASSYSGSLAGNTIYF,TGTGCCAGCAGTTACTCCGGTTCTTTGGCTGGAAACACCATATATTTT
TRBJ2-1,TRBD2,once,TRBV19,CASSAVGTSGGYEQFF,TGTGCCAGTAGTGCAGTCGGGACTAGCGGGGGATACGAGCAGTTCTTC
TRBJ1-5,.,once,TRBV19,CASSRGREGQPQHF,TGTGCCAGTAGTAGAGGCAGGGAAGGTCAGCCCCAGCATTTT
TRBJ1-4,.,.,TRBV7-2,CASSSGLVGGEKLFF,TGTGCCAGCAGCTCCGGACTTGTTGGTGGTGAAAAACTGTTTTTT
TRBJ2-1,TRBD1,.,TRBV5-1,CASSFRDRGSNEQFF,TGCGCCAGCAGCTTCCGGGACAGGGGGTCCAATGAGCAGTTCTTC
TRBJ1-1,.,.,TRBV7-2,CASSLATRDTEAFF,TGTGCCAGCAGCTTAGCGACCCGGGACACTGAAGCTTTCTTT
TRBJ2-1,TRBD2,once,TRBV5-1,CASSTWGGSSYNEQFF,TGCGCCAGCAGCACGTGGGGGGGAAGCTCCTACAATGAGCAGTTCTTC
TRBJ1-6,.,.,TRBV7-9,CASRPDSALLPLHF,TGTGCCAGCAGACCTGACAGCGCGCTTCTCCCCCTCCACTTT
TRBJ1-5,TRBD1,.,TRBV30,CAWSPTGPNQPQHF,TGTGCCTGGAGTCCGACAGGGCCGAATCAGCCCCAGCATTTT
TRBJ2-3,TRBD2,.,TRBV10-1,CASSGGGSDTQYF,TGCGCCAGCAGCGGGGGGGGGTCAGATACGCAGTATTTT
TRBJ2-1,.,few,TRBV5-1,CASSGGDGYGYNEQFF,TGCGCCAGCAGCGGGGGCGACGGCTACGGTTACAATGAGCAGTTCTTC
TRBJ1-3,.,.,TRBV6-1,CASEIFRDSGNQKYF,TGTGCCAGCGAAATTTTCCGGGACTCTGGAAACCAAAAATATTTT
TRBJ2-2,TRBD1,.,TRBV5-6,CASTTTGALNTGELFF,TGTGCCAGCACCACCACAGGGGCACTCAACACCGGGGAGCTGTTTTTT
TRBJ2-3,TRBD1,.,TRBV5-1,CASNRQQGRLTDTQYF,TGCGCCAGCAATCGGCAACAGGGGAGATTGACAGATACGCAGTATTTT
TRBJ2-7,TRBD1,.,TRBV25-1,CASSVTGFTYEQYF,TGTGCCAGCAGTGTGACAGGGTTCACCTACGAGCAGTACTTC
TRBJ1-5,TRBD1,.,TRBV13,CASSPGQGGQPQHF,TGTGCCAGCAGCCCAGGACAGGGGGGGCAGCCCCAGCATTTT
TRBJ2-2,TRBD1,.,TRBV19,CASSFGQGIAGELFF,TGTGCCAGTAGTTTCGGACAGGGGATAGCCGGGGAGCTGTTTTTT
TRBJ2-7,.,.,TRBV16,CASSQLATRSYEQYF,TGTGCCAGCAGCCAATTAGCGACCCGGTCCTACGAGCAGTACTTC